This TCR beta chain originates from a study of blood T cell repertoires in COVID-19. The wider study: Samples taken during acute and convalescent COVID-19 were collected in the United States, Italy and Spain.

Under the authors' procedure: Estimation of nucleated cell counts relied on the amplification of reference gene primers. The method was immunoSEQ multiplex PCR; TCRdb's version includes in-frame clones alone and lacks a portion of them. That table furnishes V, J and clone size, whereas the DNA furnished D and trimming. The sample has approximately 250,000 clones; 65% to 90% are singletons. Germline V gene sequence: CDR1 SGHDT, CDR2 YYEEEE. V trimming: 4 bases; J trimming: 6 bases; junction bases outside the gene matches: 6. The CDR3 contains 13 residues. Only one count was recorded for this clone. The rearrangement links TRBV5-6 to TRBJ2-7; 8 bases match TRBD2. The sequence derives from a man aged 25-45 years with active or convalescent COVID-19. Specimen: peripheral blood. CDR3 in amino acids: CASSRGLAREQYF. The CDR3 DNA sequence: TGTGCCAGCAGCCGAGGACTAGCTCGCGAGCAGTACTTC. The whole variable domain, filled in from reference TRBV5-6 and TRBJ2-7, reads DAGVTQSPTHLIKTRGQQVTLRCSPKSGHDTVSWYQQALGQGPQFIFQYYEEEERQRGNFPDRFSGHQFPNYSSELNVNALLLGDSALYLCASSRGLAREQYFGPGTRLTVT.